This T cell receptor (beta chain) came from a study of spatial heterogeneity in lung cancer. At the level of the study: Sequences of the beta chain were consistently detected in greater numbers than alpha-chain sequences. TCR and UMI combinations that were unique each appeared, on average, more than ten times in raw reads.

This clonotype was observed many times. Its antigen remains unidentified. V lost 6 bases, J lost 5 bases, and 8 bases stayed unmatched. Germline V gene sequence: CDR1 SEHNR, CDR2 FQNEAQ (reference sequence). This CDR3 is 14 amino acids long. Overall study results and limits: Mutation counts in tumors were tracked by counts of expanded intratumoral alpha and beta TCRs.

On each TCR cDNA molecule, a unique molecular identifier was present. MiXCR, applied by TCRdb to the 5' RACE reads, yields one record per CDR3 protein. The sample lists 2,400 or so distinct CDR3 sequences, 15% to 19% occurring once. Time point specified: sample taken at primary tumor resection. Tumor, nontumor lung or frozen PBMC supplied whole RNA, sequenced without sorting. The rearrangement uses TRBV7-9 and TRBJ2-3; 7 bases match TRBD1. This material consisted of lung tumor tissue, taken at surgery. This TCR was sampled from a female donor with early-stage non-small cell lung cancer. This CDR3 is CASSTGTAGDTQYF. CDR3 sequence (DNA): TGTGCCAGCAGTACCGGGACAGCTGGAGATACGCAGTATTTT.